The present entry profiles one TCR beta chain with its context. This record belongs to a study of blood T cell repertoires in COVID-19. About the study: Spain, Italy and the United States supplied samples that represented acute and convalescent COVID-19. T cells, B-cell-depleted T cells, or PBMCs provided the cDNA or gDNA that served as material.

Measured with immunoSEQ multiplex PCR; TCRdb has only the in-frame clones, and not every one. The sample yields 300,000 to 450,000 clones, more than 70% seen once. This clonotype was obtained from a woman younger than 45 with COVID-19, enrolled during active disease. Sample: peripheral blood.

The CDR3 here is CASSESGLGGQETQYF. As DNA, the CDR3 is TGCGCCAGCAGTGAGTCGGGACTAGGAGGCCAGGAGACCCAGTACTTC. This rearrangement joins TRBV10-1 to TRBJ2-5; TRBD2 matches 8 bases. Trimming took 0 bases from V and 5 from J; bases not matched to a gene: 8. CDR1 and CDR2 (germline): WNHNN, SYGVQD (reference sequence). The CDR3 extends over 16 amino acids.